A single sample gave rise to the 32 T cell receptor beta chains below, sequenced in a study of breast tumors, draining lymph nodes, adjacent tissues. Each CDR3 protein is one row after TCRdb ran MiXCR on the multiplex PCR reads. This sample carries more than 250,000 distinct CDR3 sequences, around 30% of them seen once, and the ten largest clones take around 1%. Breast cancer patients provided tissue from their axillary draining lymph nodes. The sample taken for sequencing was axillary lymph node tissue. The source is a female donor with breast cancer. Some clones in this sample may be carry-over from other donors' samples.

The rearrangement links TRBV29-1 to TRBJ2-7; 10 bases agree with TRBD1. Trimming at V came to 6 bases and at J to 4 bases, leaving 9 bases not matched to a gene. The CDR3 has 14 amino acids. Germline CDR1 reads SQVTM; CDR2 reads ANQGSEA. This CDR3 is CSVGRDRGNYEQYF. CDR3 coding DNA: TGCAGCGTGGGCCGGGACAGGGGTAATTACGAGCAGTACTTC.

This clonotype has just a few counts. In DNA form, the CDR3 reads TGTGCCAGCAGTGACTCTCATGGGACTAGCGGAGAAGCCCTAGGGACAGATACGCAGTATTTT. Translating it yields CASSDSHGTSGEALGTDTQYF. The V gene is TRBV6-4, the J gene TRBJ2-3; 11 nucleotides agree with TRBD2. The CDR3 covers 21 residues. V shed 0 bases and J 3 bases; nucleotides not matched to a gene: 17. Germline V gene lookup returns CDR1 MRHNA and CDR2 SNTAGT.

The CDR3 loop is CASSSQLPAKNIQYF. In nucleotides, the CDR3 is TGTGCCAGCAGTTCACAACTCCCAGCCAAAAACATTCAGTACTTC. The chain has TRBV12-3 or TRBV12-4 and TRBJ2-4; unclear D gene. Trimming shortened V by 4 bases and J by 0 bases, and 10 bases separated the two germline ends. CDR3 size: 15 residues.

This clonotype was seen many times. This sequence joins TRBV12-3 or TRBV12-4 and TRBJ2-7; TRBD2 matches 10 bases. With V trimmed by 5 bases and J by 4 bases, 8 bases remained unmatched. CDR3 length: 15 amino acids. The CDR3 protein is CASSPRGSGRYEQYF. The DNA for the CDR3 is TGTGCCAGCAGTCCCCGTGGTAGCGGGAGGTACGAGCAGTACTTC.

The genes are TRBV25-1 and TRBJ2-4; D unclear. The V and J ends lost 10 bases and 1 base respectively, with 17 bases between them. The CDR3 sequence is 15 residues long. Germline assignment: CDR1 MGHDK and CDR2 SYGVNS. CDR3 in DNA: TGTGCCACTTACACCCCAGGTGGGGCCAAAAACATTCAGTACTTC. Translated: CATYTPGGAKNIQYF.

This clonotype has at least ten counts. The rearrangement joins TRBV24-1 to TRBJ2-1, with TRBD1 identical over 7 bases. Germline V gene lookup returns CDR1 KGHDR and CDR2 SFDVKD. Trimming at V came to 12 bases and at J to 3 bases, leaving 7 bases not matched to a gene. The CDR3 is 13 residues long. CDR3 sequence reads: CASTGTVYNEQFF. DNA for the CDR3: TGTGCCTCGACCGGGACAGTCTACAATGAGCAGTTCTTC.

Ten or more counts support this clonotype. CDR3 sequence reads: CASSPRTSGSYTQYF. Here the CDR3 DNA reads TGTGCCAGCAGTCCTAGGACTAGCGGGAGTTATACGCAGTATTTT. The rearrangement links TRBV2 to TRBJ2-3; 13 nucleotides agree with TRBD2. The V and J ends lost 5 bases and 7 bases, in that order; junction bases with no gene match: 6. CDR1 is SNHLY and CDR2 is FYNNEI in the germline V gene. CDR3 length: 15 residues.

Only a few counts were recorded for this clonotype. A clone one base away is much larger, so this may be a read error. The V and J genes are TRBV20-1 and TRBJ2-3; 12 bases are shared with TRBD2. With 4 bases clipped from V and 8 bases from J, the junction kept 7 bases outside the gene matches. Germline CDR1 DFQATT, CDR2 SNEGSKA (reference sequence). The CDR3 spans 14 residues. Here the CDR3 reads CSATSGRASATQYF. For the CDR3, the DNA is TGCAGTGCTACTAGCGGGAGGGCCTCGGCTACGCAGTATTTT.

This clonotype was detected many times. J is TRBJ2-7 and V is TRBV10-3, with 8 bases lining up with TRBD2. This CDR3 is built from 13 residues. Germline lookup yields CDR1 ENHRY and CDR2 SYGVKD. V dropped 11 bases and J dropped 2; count of bases not matched to a gene: 8. The CDR3 DNA reads TGTGCCTATTCGGGAGGGCCGCCCTACGAGCAGTACTTC. Its protein product is CAYSGGPPYEQYF.

This clonotype has at least ten counts. The chain couples TRBV10-2 to TRBJ2-7; 8 positions match TRBD1. There are 14 residues in the CDR3. The J segment lost 2 bases and the V segment lost 6 bases, leaving 6 bases of the junction unmatched. Germline V lookup: CDR1 WSHSY, CDR2 SAAADI. CDR3 nucleotides: TGCGCCAGCAGGGACAGGGACCTACCCTACGAGCAGTACTTC. Its translation: CASRDRDLPYEQYF.

This clonotype was seen ten or more times. J is TRBJ2-3 and V is TRBV14, with D perhaps matching TRBD1 (6 bases). V shed 4 bases and J shed 0 bases, with 11 bases lying between them. The germline gives CDR1 SGHDN, CDR2 FVKESK. CDR3 size: 15 residues. The CDR3 is CASSPRTASTDTQYF. The CDR3, as DNA: TGTGCCAGCAGCCCAAGGACAGCTAGCACAGATACGCAGTATTTT.

The table lists this clonotype with a few counts. This may stem from a read error, because a much larger clone lies one nucleotide away. The V call is TRBV5-1, the J call TRBJ2-7; D call uncertain. This CDR3 comprises 14 residues. Germline V gene data show CDR1 as SGHRS and CDR2 as YFSETQ. Trimming cost V 0 bases and J 2 bases, with 9 bases left between them. CDR3 protein: CASSLVTGAYEQYF. The CDR3 DNA reads as TGCGCCAGCAGCTTGGTTACGGGCGCCTACGAGCAGTACTTC.

This clonotype has a count of ten or more. The CDR3 sequence: CASSLPGRGSSYNEQFF. The CDR3 DNA is TGTGCCAGCAGCTTACCAGGACGCGGGAGCTCCTACAATGAGCAGTTCTTC. The chain is built from TRBV7-9 and TRBJ2-1; 7 positions match TRBD2. The trim removed 2 bases at V and 0 bases at J, leaving 7 bases unmatched. The CDR3 has 17 amino acids. Germline CDR1 is SEHNR and CDR2 is FQNEAQ (reference sequence).

CDR3 coding DNA: TGCAGTGCTACCAGGGCCGTGGTCACTGAAGCTTTCTTT. It yields the protein CSATRAVVTEAFF. The J gene is TRBJ1-1, the V gene TRBV20-1; D perhaps matches TRBD1 (5 bases). Germline CDR1 DFQATT, CDR2 SNEGSKA (reference sequence). Deletions cut 4 bases from V and 4 bases from J, with 13 bases between. The CDR3 has 13 amino acids.

As regards this clonotype: A clone one base away is much larger, so this may be a read error. The J gene is TRBJ2-3, the V gene TRBV20-1, with TRBD2 matching 9 bases. From germline, CDR1 is DFQATT and CDR2 SNEGSKA (reference sequence). Losses at the gene ends were 6 bases for V and 8 bases for J; bases not matched to a gene: 12. The CDR3 loop spans 14 amino acids. CDR3 protein: CSATGLARTATQYF. CDR3 coding DNA: TGCAGTGCGACCGGACTAGCGCGAACGGCTACGCAGTATTTT.

In regard to this clonotype: It is likely a read error, because the conserved phenylalanine at the end of the CDR3 is missing. The V call is TRBV7-9, the J call TRBJ2-1, with 7 positions matching TRBD1. Trimming took 3 bases from V and 7 from J; bases not matched to a gene: 6. Germline CDR1 is SEHNR and CDR2 is FQNEAQ (reference sequence). The length of the CDR3 is 14 residues. The chain's CDR3 is CASSLGTVGNEQFL. DNA for the CDR3: TGTGCCAGCAGCTTGGGGACAGTGGGGAATGAGCAGTTCCTC.

Notes on this clonotype: This could be a read error, since a much larger clone is one nucleotide away. The rearrangement uses TRBV6-1 and TRBJ1-2; D might be TRBD1 (6 bases). The germline gives CDR1 MNHNS, CDR2 SASEGT. V was trimmed by 6 bases and J by 6 bases, leaving 11 bases between them. The CDR3 spans 12 residues. The CDR3, as DNA: TGTGCCAGCAGACAGGGAGACCATGGCTACACCTTC. Translated: CASRQGDHGYTF.

This clonotype was detected many times. The chain employs TRBV20-1 and TRBJ2-2; D not resolved. This CDR3 has 13 residues. Looked up from germline, CDR1 is DFQATT and CDR2 is SNEGSKA (reference sequence). Trimming removed 6 bases at V and 0 bases at J, with 8 bases between. CDR3 coding DNA: TGCAGTGCGCTGGCCGCGAACACCGGGGAGCTGTTTTTT. Its translation is CSALAANTGELFF.

This clonotype was recorded at least ten times. This rearrangement joins TRBV7-2 to TRBJ1-5, with TRBD1 as a possible D gene (5 bases). With 6 bases removed from V and 9 bases from J, the gap between germline ends came to 18 bases. The CDR3 covers 14 residues. Germline V gives CDR1 SGHTA, CDR2 FQGNSA. CDR3 sequence: CASRPTVSSGPQHF. CDR3 bases: TGTGCCAGCAGACCGACAGTAAGCTCGGGGCCCCAGCATTTT.

This clonotype has a handful of counts. This chain joins TRBV3-1 and TRBJ2-1; the D call may be TRBD1 or TRBD2 (5 bases each). V lost 3 bases, J lost 6 bases, and 6 bases lay in between. Germline V gene sequence: CDR1 LGHDT, CDR2 YNNKEL (reference sequence). There are 12 residues in the CDR3. The chain's CDR3 is CASSQGPNEQFF. The CDR3, as DNA: TGTGCCAGCAGCCAGGGACCCAATGAGCAGTTCTTC.

This chain joins TRBV4-2 and TRBJ1-2; maybe TRBD1 (6 bases). Trimming shortened V by 1 base and J by 3 bases, and 12 bases separated the two germline ends. Germline values: CDR1 LGHNA, CDR2 YNFKEQ. The CDR3 spans 15 residues. CDR3 amino acids: CASSQAPTGHYGYTF. The CDR3 coding sequence is TGTGCCAGCAGCCAAGCCCCCACAGGGCACTATGGCTACACCTTC.

A note on this clonotype: A read error may explain this, as a much larger clone is one base away. This rearrangement joins TRBV18 to TRBJ1-5, with D unresolved. The CDR3 runs to 15 residues. Germline V gene sequence: CDR1 KGHSH, CDR2 LQKENI. This chain's CDR3 is CASSLTAGSNQPKHF. CDR3 DNA: TGTGCCAGCTCCCTTACTGCAGGTAGCAATCAGCCCAAGCATTTT.

This clonotype was seen a handful of times. A much larger clone is a single base away; this may be a read error. The gene calls are TRBV20-1 and TRBJ2-3; D is undetermined. This CDR3 is built from 16 residues. The V and J ends lost 0 bases and 4 bases respectively, with 17 bases between them. Germline-derived CDR1 and CDR2 are DFQATT and SNEGSKA (reference sequence). The DNA for the CDR3 is TGCAGTGCTAGAGATCTTAGGGATTCAGCTCCAGATACGCAGTATTTT. It translates to CSARDLRDSAPDTQYF.

This clonotype was detected once. A much larger clone differs from this one at a single base, so this may be a read error. A read error is likely, as this CDR3 ends without the conserved phenylalanine or tryptophan. The chain recombines TRBV5-1 with TRBJ2-1, with D tentatively TRBD2 (6 bases). The V end lost 2 bases, the J end lost 2 bases, and 17 bases lay between the germline ends. Germline values: CDR1 SGHRS, CDR2 YFSETQ. The CDR3 sequence is 17 residues long. The CDR3: CASSFGGRSLAYNEQFS. The CDR3 DNA follows: TGCGCCAGCAGCTTTGGAGGGAGGAGTTTAGCCTACAATGAGCAGTTCTCC.

Concerning this clonotype: A much larger clonotype is one base distant, so this may be a read error. The J gene is TRBJ2-3, the V gene TRBV20-1; perhaps TRBD2 as D (5 bases). In germline, CDR1 is DFQATT, CDR2 SNEGSKA (reference sequence). The length of the CDR3 is 14 residues. Trimming stripped 1 base from V and 8 bases from J, with 16 bases between. CDR3 in amino acids: CSARVSERAATQYF. The DNA of the CDR3 is TGCAGTGCTAGAGTATCTGAGAGGGCAGCTACGCAGTATTTT.

The table lists this clonotype with many counts. The gene calls are TRBV5-8 and TRBJ1-2; 7 bases line up with TRBD1. The V gene's germline CDR1 is SGHTS and CDR2 YDEGEE. Trimming cost V 3 bases and J 2 bases; bases outside gene matches: 10. The CDR3 spans 16 residues. The CDR3 DNA is TGTGCCAGCAGCTCGGGCGTTCAGGACAGGAACTATGGCTACACCTTC. Translating gives CASSSGVQDRNYGYTF.

Comments on this clonotype: A much more abundant neighbour one base away suggests this may be a read error. In this CDR3 the conserved last residue, phenylalanine or tryptophan, is missing, so a read error is likely. The chain uses TRBV12-3 or TRBV12-4 and TRBJ2-2; D gene ambiguous. Trimming removed 8 bases at V and 6 bases at J, with 4 bases between. The CDR3 extends over 10 amino acids. CDR3 residues: CASGSGELFL. The CDR3 region has the DNA TGTGCCAGCGGGTCCGGGGAGCTGTTTCTT.

The chain combines TRBV11-1 with TRBJ2-6, with D perhaps matching TRBD1 (5 bases). Germline loops: CDR1 SGHAT, CDR2 FQDESV (reference sequence). The CDR3 sequence is 15 residues long. The ends were cut back, 2 bases at V and 13 bases at J, with 18 bases in the middle. The CDR3 nucleotides are TGTGCCAGCAGCTTACTTCCCTCTGGGGCCAGTGTCCTGACTTTC. Its translation: CASSLLPSGASVLTF. The whole variable domain, remainder taken from reference TRBV11-1 and TRBJ2-6, is EAEVAQSPRYKITEKSQAVAFWCDPISGHATLYWYRQILGQGPELLVQFQDESVVDDSQLPKDRFSAERLKGVDSTLKIQPAELGDSAMYLCASSLLPSGASVLTFGAGSRLTVL.

At least ten counts were recorded for this clonotype. The chain couples TRBV7-8 to TRBJ2-5, with a weak D call TRBD2 (6 bases). Per germline, CDR1 SGHVS and CDR2 FQNEAQ. The CDR3 totals 12 residues. The V end was cut by 1 base, the J end by 8 bases, with 8 bases between. CDR3 DNA: TGTGCCAGCAGCTTAGTGGGGGGAACCCAGTACTTC. Its protein is CASSLVGGTQYF.

In this sample, this clonotype turned up many times. This chain links TRBV29-1 with TRBJ1-2; no clear D gene. Germline assignment: CDR1 SQVTM and CDR2 ANQGSEA. Trimming took off 3 bases at V and 0 bases at J, with 11 bases between the two ends. The CDR3 loop spans 14 amino acids. CDR3 loop: CSVDRTEANYGYTF. DNA of the CDR3: TGCAGCGTTGATCGGACCGAAGCTAACTATGGCTACACCTTC.

This clonotype occurred a few times. The rearrangement joins TRBV25-1 to TRBJ1-1, with no clear D. Trimming pared 4 bases from V and 11 bases from J, leaving 20 bases between. CDR3 length: 14 residues. Germline V lookup: CDR1 MGHDK, CDR2 SYGVNS. CDR3 protein: CASSALDFIGEAFF. The CDR3 bases are TGTGCCAGCAGTGCCCTGGACTTTATTGGTGAGGCTTTCTTT.

Of note for this clonotype: A much larger clone differs by one base, so this may be a read error. This chain joins TRBV20-1 and TRBJ2-7; D gene uncertain. This CDR3 has 12 amino acids. The germline CDR1 and CDR2 sequences are DFQATT and SNEGSKA (reference sequence). This chain's CDR3 is CSARANSYEPYF. The CDR3 DNA sequence: TGCAGTGCTAGAGCGAACTCCTACGAGCCGTACTTC.